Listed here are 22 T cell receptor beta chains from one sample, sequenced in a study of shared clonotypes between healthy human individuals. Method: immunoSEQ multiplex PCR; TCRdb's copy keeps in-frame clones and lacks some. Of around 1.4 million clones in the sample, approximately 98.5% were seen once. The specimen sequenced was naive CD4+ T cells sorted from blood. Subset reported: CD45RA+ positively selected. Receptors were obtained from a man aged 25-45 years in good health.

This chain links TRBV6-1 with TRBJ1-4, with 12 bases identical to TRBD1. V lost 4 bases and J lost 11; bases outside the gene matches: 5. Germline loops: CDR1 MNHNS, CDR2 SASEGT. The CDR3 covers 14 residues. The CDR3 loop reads CASSAGTGGEKLFF. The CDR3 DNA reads TGTGCCAGCAGTGCCGGGACAGGGGGCGAGAAACTGTTTTTT.

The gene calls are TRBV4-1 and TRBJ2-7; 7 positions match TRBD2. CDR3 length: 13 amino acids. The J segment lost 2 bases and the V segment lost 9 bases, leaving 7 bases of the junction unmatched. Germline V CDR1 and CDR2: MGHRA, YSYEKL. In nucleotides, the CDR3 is TGCGCCAGGGGACGGGACTATACCTACGAGCAGTACTTC. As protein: CARGRDYTYEQYF.

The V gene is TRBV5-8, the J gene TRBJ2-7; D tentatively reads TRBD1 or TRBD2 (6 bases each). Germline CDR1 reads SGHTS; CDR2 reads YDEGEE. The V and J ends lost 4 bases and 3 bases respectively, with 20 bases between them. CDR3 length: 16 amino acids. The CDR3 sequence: CASSDRGGGSIYEQYF. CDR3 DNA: TGTGCCAGCAGCGACCGAGGAGGGGGGAGTATCTACGAGCAGTACTTC.

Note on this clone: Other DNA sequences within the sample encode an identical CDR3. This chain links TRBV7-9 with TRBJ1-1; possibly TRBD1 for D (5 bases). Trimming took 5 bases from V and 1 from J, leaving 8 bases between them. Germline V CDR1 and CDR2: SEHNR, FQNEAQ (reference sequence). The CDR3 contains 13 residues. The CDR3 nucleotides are TGTGCCAGCAGCCTACAGGAGAACACTGAAGCTTTCTTT. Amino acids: CASSLQENTEAFF.

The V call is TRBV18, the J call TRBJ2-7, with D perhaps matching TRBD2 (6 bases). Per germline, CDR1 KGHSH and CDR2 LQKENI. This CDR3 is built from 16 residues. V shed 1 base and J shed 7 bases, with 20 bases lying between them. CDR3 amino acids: CASSPRRGRDSWEQYF. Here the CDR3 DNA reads TGTGCCAGCTCACCACGGCGGGGCAGGGACTCGTGGGAGCAGTACTTC. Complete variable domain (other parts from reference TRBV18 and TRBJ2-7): NAGVMQNPRHLVRRRGQEARLRCSPMKGHSHVYWYRQLPEEGLKFMVYLQKENIIDESGMPKERFSAEFPKEGPSILRIQQVVRGDSAAYFCASSPRRGRDSWEQYFGPGTRLTVT.

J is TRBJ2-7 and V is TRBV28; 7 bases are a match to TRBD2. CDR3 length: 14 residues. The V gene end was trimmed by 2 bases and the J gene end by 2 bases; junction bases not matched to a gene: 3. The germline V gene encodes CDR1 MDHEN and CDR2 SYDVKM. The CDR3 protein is CASSLSGTTYEQYF. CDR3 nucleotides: TGTGCCAGCAGTTTAAGCGGGACGACCTACGAGCAGTACTTC.

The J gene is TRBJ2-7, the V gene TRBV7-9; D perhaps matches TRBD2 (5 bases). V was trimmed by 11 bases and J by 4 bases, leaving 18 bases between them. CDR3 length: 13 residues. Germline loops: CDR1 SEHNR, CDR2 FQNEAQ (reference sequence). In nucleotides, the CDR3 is TGTGCCTTCGCTTTGGGAGAGAATTACGAGCAGTACTTC. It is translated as CAFALGENYEQYF.

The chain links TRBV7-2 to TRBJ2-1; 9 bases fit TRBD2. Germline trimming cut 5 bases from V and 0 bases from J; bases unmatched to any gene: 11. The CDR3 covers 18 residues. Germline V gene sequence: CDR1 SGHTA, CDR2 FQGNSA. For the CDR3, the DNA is TGTGCCAGCAGCCTATATAGACTAGCGGCCCTCTCCTACAATGAGCAGTTCTTC. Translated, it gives CASSLYRLAALSYNEQFF.

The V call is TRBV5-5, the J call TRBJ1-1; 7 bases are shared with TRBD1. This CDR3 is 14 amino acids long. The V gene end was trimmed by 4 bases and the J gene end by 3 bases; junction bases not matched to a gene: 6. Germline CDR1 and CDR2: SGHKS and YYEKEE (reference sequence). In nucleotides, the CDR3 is TGTGCCAGCAGCCCCGGGACAGCAGACACTGAAGCTTTCTTT. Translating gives CASSPGTADTEAFF.

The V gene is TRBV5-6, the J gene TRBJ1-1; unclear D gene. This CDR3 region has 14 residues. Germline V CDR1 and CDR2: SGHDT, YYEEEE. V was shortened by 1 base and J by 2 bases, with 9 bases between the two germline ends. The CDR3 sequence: CASSLRVRNTEAFF. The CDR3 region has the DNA TGTGCCAGCAGCTTGCGCGTCCGAAACACTGAAGCTTTCTTT. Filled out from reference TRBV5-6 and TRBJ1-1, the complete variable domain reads DAGVTQSPTHLIKTRGQQVTLRCSPKSGHDTVSWYQQALGQGPQFIFQYYEEEERQRGNFPDRFSGHQFPNYSSELNVNALLLGDSALYLCASSLRVRNTEAFFGQGTRLTVV.

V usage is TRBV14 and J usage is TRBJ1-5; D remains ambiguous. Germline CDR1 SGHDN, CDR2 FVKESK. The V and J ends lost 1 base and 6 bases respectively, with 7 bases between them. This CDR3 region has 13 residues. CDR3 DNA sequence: TGTGCCAGCAGCCAAGGTTCCTCTCAGCCCCAGCATTTT. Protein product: CASSQGSSQPQHF.

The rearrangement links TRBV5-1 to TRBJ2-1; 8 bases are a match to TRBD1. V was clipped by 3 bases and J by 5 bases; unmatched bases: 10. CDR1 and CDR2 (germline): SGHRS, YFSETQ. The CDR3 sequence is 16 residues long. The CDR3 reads CASSWPGGTLDNEQFF. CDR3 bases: TGCGCCAGCAGCTGGCCAGGGGGCACACTCGACAATGAGCAGTTCTTC.

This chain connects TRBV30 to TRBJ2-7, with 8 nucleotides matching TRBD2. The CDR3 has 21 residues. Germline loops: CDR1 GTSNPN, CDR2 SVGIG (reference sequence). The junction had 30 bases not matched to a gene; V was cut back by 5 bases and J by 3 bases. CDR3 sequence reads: CAWVPNGATGISGTCDYEQYF. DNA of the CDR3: TGTGCCTGGGTTCCCAACGGGGCGACCGGGATTAGCGGGACTTGCGACTACGAGCAGTACTTC.

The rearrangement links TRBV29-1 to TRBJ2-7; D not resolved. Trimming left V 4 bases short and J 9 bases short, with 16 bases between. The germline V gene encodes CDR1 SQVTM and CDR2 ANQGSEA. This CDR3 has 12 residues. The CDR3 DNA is TGCAGCGTTGTGATCCGGGCAATGGGGCAGTACTTC. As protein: CSVVIRAMGQYF.

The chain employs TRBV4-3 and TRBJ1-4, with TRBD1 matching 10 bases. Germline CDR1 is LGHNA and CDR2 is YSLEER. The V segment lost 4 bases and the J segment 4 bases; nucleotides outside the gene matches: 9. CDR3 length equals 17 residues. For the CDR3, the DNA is TGCGCCAGCAGCCGAAAATCAAGGGACAGGGGTAATGAAAAACTGTTTTTT. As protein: CASSRKSRDRGNEKLFF.

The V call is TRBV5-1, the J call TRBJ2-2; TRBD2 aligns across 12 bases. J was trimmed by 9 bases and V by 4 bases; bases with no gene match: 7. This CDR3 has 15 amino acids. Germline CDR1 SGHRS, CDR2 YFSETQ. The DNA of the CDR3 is TGCGCCAGCAGCACAAGACTAGCGGGGGAGCGGGAGCTGTTTTTT. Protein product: CASSTRLAGERELFF.

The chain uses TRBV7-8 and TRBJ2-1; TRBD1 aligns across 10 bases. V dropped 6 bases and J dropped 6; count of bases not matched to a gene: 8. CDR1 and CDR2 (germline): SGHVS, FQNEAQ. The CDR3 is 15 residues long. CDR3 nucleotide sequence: TGTGCCAGCAGTTTCGGGGGACAGGGGTCCAATGAGCAGTTCTTC. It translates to CASSFGGQGSNEQFF.

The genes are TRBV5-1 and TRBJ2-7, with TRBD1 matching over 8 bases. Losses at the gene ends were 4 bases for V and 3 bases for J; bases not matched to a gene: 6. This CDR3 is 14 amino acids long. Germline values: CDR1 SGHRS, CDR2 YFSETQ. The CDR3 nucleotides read TGCGCCAGCAGCACGGGGACAGGAAACTACGAGCAGTACTTC. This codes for CASSTGTGNYEQYF.

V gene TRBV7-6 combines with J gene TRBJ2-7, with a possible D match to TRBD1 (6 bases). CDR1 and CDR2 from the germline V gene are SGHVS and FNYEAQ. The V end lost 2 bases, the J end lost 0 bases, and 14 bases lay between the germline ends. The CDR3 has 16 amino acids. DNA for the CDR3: TGTGCCAGCAGCTTAAGGAGGACAGACAACTCCTACGAGCAGTACTTC. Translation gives CASSLRRTDNSYEQYF.

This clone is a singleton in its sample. The CDR3 reads CASSPDRSSYEQYF. The CDR3 DNA reads as TGTGCCAGCAGTCCGGACAGGAGCTCCTACGAGCAGTACTTC. This sequence joins TRBV28 and TRBJ2-7, with TRBD1 matching over 7 bases. Germline CDR1 is MDHEN and CDR2 is SYDVKM. Trimming cost V 5 bases and J 0 bases; bases outside gene matches: 4. There are 14 residues in the CDR3.

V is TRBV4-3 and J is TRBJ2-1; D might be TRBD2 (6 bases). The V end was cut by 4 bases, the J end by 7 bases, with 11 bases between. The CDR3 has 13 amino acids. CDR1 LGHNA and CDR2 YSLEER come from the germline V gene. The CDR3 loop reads CASSLRAGNEQFF. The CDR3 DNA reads TGCGCCAGCAGCCTCAGAGCGGGTAATGAGCAGTTCTTC.

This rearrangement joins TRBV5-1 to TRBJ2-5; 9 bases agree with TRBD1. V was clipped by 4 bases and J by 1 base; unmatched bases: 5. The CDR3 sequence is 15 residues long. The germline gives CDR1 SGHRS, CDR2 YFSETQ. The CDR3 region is CASSRGTGSQETQYF. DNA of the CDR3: TGCGCCAGCAGCAGGGGGACAGGGTCCCAAGAGACCCAGTACTTC.